A single count supports the clone carrying this T cell receptor beta chain. Its antigen is unknown. This record belongs to a study of cytomegalovirus exposure and HLA in healthy donors. Study observations and caveats: Using the classifier, cytomegalovirus status was reportedly diagnosed with high specificity and sensitivity.

The PCR used 60 Vbeta and 13 Jbeta primers. Using immunoSEQ multiplex PCR, the repertoire was profiled, and TCRdb retains in-frame clones only, with some absent. The sample holds around 99,000 clones, 65% to 85% seen once. The TCR comes from a young man in good health and CMV-seronegative. The sequenced sample was PBMCs.

The CDR3 bases are TGTGCCAGTAGTATAGGGACAGGGAATTCACCCCTCCACTTT. Encoded protein: CASSIGTGNSPLHF. The V and J genes are TRBV19 and TRBJ1-6; TRBD1 aligns across 8 bases. J was trimmed by 7 bases and V by 1 base; bases with no gene match: 0. The V gene's germline CDR1 is LNHDA and CDR2 SQIVND (reference sequence). This CDR3 has 14 residues. Combining the CDR3 with reference TRBV19 and TRBJ1-6 gives the whole variable domain DGGITQSPKYLFRKEGQNVTLSCEQNLNHDAMYWYRQDPGQGLRLIYYSQIVNDFQKGDIAEGYSVSREKKESFPLTVTSAQKNPTAFYLCASSIGTGNSPLHFGNGTRLTVT.